These T cell receptor beta chains were read from a single sample in a study of beta chain features in type 1 diabetes. The repertoire was sequenced with immunoSEQ multiplex PCR; TCRdb's copy has only in-frame clones and lacks some. The sample includes 130,000 or so clones, around a sixth of them seen just once. Sequencing was performed on central memory CD4+ T cells from blood. These receptors came from a young man with type 1 diabetes. CDR3s include the opening cysteine and the closing phenylalanine or tryptophan. The order of the fields is D gene, V gene, clone size, J gene, CDR3 protein, CDR3 DNA. D genes are given only for firm matches. Size is stated for part of the rows, as once, few or many counts, or as a class when the clone is expanded.

TRBD2	TRBV9	few	TRBJ2-7	CASSSPGGEQYF	TGTGCCAGCAGCTCACCGGGGGGAGAGCAGTACTTC
.	TRBV29-1	few	TRBJ1-2	CSTREGDNGYTF	TGCAGTACACGGGAGGGGGACAATGGCTACACCTTC
TRBD2	TRBV6-5	few	TRBJ2-7	CASSYFLGSGNYEQYF	TGTGCCAGCAGTTACTTCCTGGGGAGCGGGAACTACGAGCAGTACTTC
.	TRBV7-2	few	TRBJ1-1	CASSFVRGATEAFF	TGTGCCAGCAGCTTTGTCAGGGGAGCGACTGAAGCTTTCTTT
TRBD1	TRBV5-4	few	TRBJ2-7	CASSLGQGAYEQYF	TGTGCCAGCAGCCTGGGACAGGGGGCCTACGAGCAGTACTTC
TRBD1	TRBV9	few	TRBJ1-2	CASSVADRADYGYTF	TGTGCCAGCAGCGTAGCTGACAGGGCAGACTATGGCTACACCTTC
.	TRBV18	.	TRBJ2-4	CASSLEMSGSATLNIQYF	TGTGCCAGCTCACTGGAGATGTCAGGGAGCGCTACCTTAAACATTCAGTACTTC
.	TRBV7-9	many	TRBJ2-1	CASSSVYNEQFF	TGTGCCAGCAGCTCAGTCTACAATGAGCAGTTCTTC
.	TRBV6-1	many	TRBJ1-3	CASSEVQGYTIYF	TGTGCCAGCAGTGAAGTCCAGGGCTACACCATATATTTT
.	TRBV2	few	TRBJ1-1	CASSPDGGNTEAFF	TGTGCCAGCAGCCCCGACGGCGGCAACACTGAAGCTTTCTTT
.	TRBV7-9	.	TRBJ1-1	CASSPWVDTEAFF	TGTGCCAGCAGCCCATGGGTAGACACTGAAGCTTTCTTT
TRBD2	TRBV7-2	medium-sized	TRBJ2-7	CASSLGLAGTYEQYF	TGTGCCAGCAGCTTAGGCCTAGCGGGCACTTACGAGCAGTACTTC
.	TRBV2	.	TRBJ2-1	CASQVTGDRYNEQFF	TGTGCCAGCCAGGTAACGGGAGACAGGTACAATGAGCAGTTCTTC
.	TRBV5-4	few	TRBJ2-1	CASSAVQGYNEQFF	TGTGCCAGCAGCGCGGTACAGGGATACAATGAGCAGTTCTTC
TRBD1	TRBV28	.	TRBJ2-7	CASTTSGTDSYEQYF	TGTGCCAGCACCACTTCCGGGACAGACTCCTACGAGCAGTACTTC
.	TRBV29-1	.	TRBJ1-6	CSVRGSSNSPLHF	TGCAGCGTGAGGGGTTCAAGTAATTCACCCCTCCACTTT
TRBD1	TRBV7-9	few	TRBJ1-5	CASSRDSPSQPQHF	TGTGCCAGCAGCCGGGACAGTCCGTCACAGCCCCAGCATTTT
TRBD2	TRBV29-1	.	TRBJ2-5	CSVVPNKGLAEETQYF	TGCAGCGTTGTCCCTAATAAGGGACTAGCGGAAGAGACCCAGTACTTC
.	TRBV29-1	few	TRBJ1-1	CSVEDPLALEAFF	TGCAGCGTTGAAGATCCGCTGGCACTTGAAGCTTTCTTT
.	TRBV6-6	.	TRBJ2-7	CASSLGHQPLEQYF	TGTGCCAGCAGCCTGGGACACCAGCCACTCGAGCAGTACTTC
TRBD1	TRBV29-1	.	TRBJ2-5	CSVTGTGGPETQYF	TGCAGCGTGACCGGGACAGGGGGACCAGAGACCCAGTACTTC
.	TRBV9	.	TRBJ2-3	CASSALGRFGDTQYF	TGTGCCAGCAGCGCCCTGGGGAGGTTTGGAGATACGCAGTATTTT
.	TRBV10-3	.	TRBJ2-3	CAISQVDTDTQYF	TGTGCCATCAGTCAAGTCGATACGGATACGCAGTATTTT
TRBD2	TRBV30	many	TRBJ2-1	CAWSVEWEGLREQFF	TGTGCCTGGAGTGTAGAGTGGGAGGGGCTTAGAGAGCAGTTCTTC
TRBD1	TRBV6-5	few	TRBJ2-7	CASSYPTGASSEQYF	TGTGCCAGCAGTTACCCGACAGGGGCATCGAGTGAGCAGTACTTC
TRBD1	TRBV6-5	few	TRBJ2-5	CASSYGGQGETQYF	TGTGCCAGCAGTTACGGTGGACAGGGAGAGACCCAGTACTTC
.	TRBV6-1	.	TRBJ2-1	CATGLNSYNEQFF	TGTGCCACGGGACTGAACTCCTACAATGAGCAGTTCTTC